This is a list of T cell receptor beta chains from one sample in a study of blood T cell repertoires in COVID-19. TCRdb keeps only in-frame clones here, not all; method: immunoSEQ multiplex PCR. The data contain about 470,000 clones, roughly 87% of them singletons. Sequenced: PBMCs or T cells enriched from blood (not recorded which). Source of these receptors: a woman between 18 and 30 years old who had recovered from COVID-19. CDR3s include the opening cysteine and the closing phenylalanine or tryptophan. The D gene is left open where the match is weak. Part of the rows lack a size; the others show once, few, many or a class for expanded clones.

clone_size	v_call	d_call	j_call	cdr3_nt	cdr3_aa
once	TRBV27	-	TRBJ2-5	TGTGCCAGCAGCGACGGGGTAGCCAAAGAGACCCAGTACTTC	CASSDGVAKETQYF
-	TRBV5-1	-	TRBJ2-7	TGCGCCAGCAGCTTGGCCCCAGGATCGGACGAGCAGTACTTC	CASSLAPGSDEQYF
-	TRBV19	TRBD1	TRBJ1-5	TGTGCCAGTAGTCCAGACAGGGTAGACAATCAGCCCCAGCATTTT	CASSPDRVDNQPQHF
-	TRBV6-1	-	TRBJ2-7	TGTGCCAGCAGTGAAACTCCGTCCTACGAGCAGTACTTC	CASSETPSYEQYF
-	TRBV3-1/TRBV3-2	-	TRBJ2-7	TGTGCCAGCAGCCAGCAGGGGCAAGGGGGCGAGCAGTACTTC	CASSQQGQGGEQYF
once	TRBV3-1/TRBV3-2	-	TRBJ1-1	TGTGCCAGCAGCCTACTAGGGGGTTCGAGGGAAGCTTTCTTT	CASSLLGGSREAFF
-	TRBV5-4	-	TRBJ2-1	TGTGCCAGCAGCTTGAGGAGTGAGCAGTTCTTC	CASSLRSEQFF
-	TRBV12-3/TRBV12-4	-	TRBJ2-6	TGTGCCAGCAGCTTTCGGGCCAACGTCCTGACTTTC	CASSFRANVLTF
-	TRBV9	TRBD1	TRBJ2-2	TGTGCCAGCAGCGTATCAGGGGGAGAGACCGGGGAGCTGTTTTTT	CASSVSGGETGELFF
-	TRBV27	TRBD1	TRBJ1-2	TGTGCCAGCGCCCCGGACAGGACCATTAACTATGGCTACACCTTC	CASAPDRTINYGYTF